The present TCR beta chain was sequenced within a study of shared clonotypes between healthy human individuals. Study findings and constraints: Among donors, sharing of clonotypes was expected to be affected by sequencing depth.

As to this clone: Its antigen is still unknown.

Original data processing: ImmunoSEQ output held junction-only sequences without quality scores, so filtering differed. Clones were read by immunoSEQ multiplex PCR, and TCRdb kept only the in-frame ones, dropping some. That table gives V, J and clone size, and the DNA gave D and trimming. The sample holds about 2 million clones, about 95% seen once. V shed 6 bases and J 3 bases; nucleotides not matched to a gene: 11. Germline CDR1 and CDR2: WNHNN and SYGVQD (reference sequence). The CDR3 runs 15 residues. CD45RO-negative cells were positively selected for CCR7, leaving out terminally differentiated effector memory CD45RA+ cells.

The V gene is TRBV10-1, the J gene TRBJ2-7; 7 nucleotides match TRBD1. Sequenced sample: naive CD8+ T cells sorted from blood. This receptor was obtained from a young man in good health. CDR3 bases: TGCGCCAGCAGGGGGGACAGATCAGCCCTCTACGAGCAGTACTTC. This gives the protein CASRGDRSALYEQYF.